A single sample is the source of the 25 T cell receptor beta chains below, sequenced in a study of tumor-infiltrating lymphocytes in primary liver carcinoma. Researchers generated TCR beta cDNA from roughly 500 ng of total RNA, relying on a constant-region primer. Libraries for TCR beta were built through three nested multiplex PCR rounds, which together made up a slightly modified ARM-PCR procedure. The first two PCR rounds, roughly 11 cycles each, used TRBV1-TRBV30 forward primers and a C-beta reverse primer. TCRdb itself ran the multiplex PCR reads through MiXCR, one entry per CDR3 protein. The repertoire holds roughly 120,000 distinct CDR3 sequences, with 64% as singletons. From roughly 20-30 mg of unsorted bulk tissue, DNA and RNA were co-extracted together. Sequenced: liver tumor tissue from sampling region 3. Indicated subset: tumor region T3, left-lateral pole. The receptors derive from an older woman with primary liver carcinoma and hepatitis B virus infection.

This clonotype was counted once. This is likely a read error, given that the CDR3 carries no conserved phenylalanine or tryptophan at its end. The chain is built from TRBV7-9 and TRBJ1-1, with D hard to call. Germline V gene data show CDR1 as SEHNR and CDR2 as FQNEAQ (reference sequence). This CDR3 has 11 amino acids. V was pared by 1 base and J by 11 bases, with 8 bases between. The CDR3 region has the DNA TGTGCCAGCAGCTTAGGTGGGAAGGCTTTCTAT. Its protein product is CASSLGGKAFY.

V gene TRBV25-1 combines with J gene TRBJ2-3; TRBD2 agrees at 9 bases. This CDR3 has 16 amino acids. Germline values: CDR1 MGHDK, CDR2 SYGVNS. With V trimmed by 8 bases and J by 0 bases, 9 bases remained unmatched. The CDR3 here is CASYDLTSGSTDTQYF. DNA of the CDR3: TGTGCCAGCTATGATTTGACTAGCGGTAGCACAGATACGCAGTATTTT.

Comment on this clonotype: A much larger clone lies a single base off, so this may be a read error. The chain combines TRBV29-1 with TRBJ2-5, with D unclear. Germline V gene data show CDR1 as SQVTM and CDR2 as ANQGSEA. V lost 8 bases to trimming and J lost 5 bases, with 27 bases between them. The CDR3 length is 16 residues. The CDR3 region is CSTPVGRLSGSETQYF. For the CDR3, the DNA is TGCAGCACCCCGGTGGGTCGCCTATCGGGCTCGGAGACCCAGTACTTC.

Note on this clonotype: One end of the junction is discordant with germline, which a read error may explain. CDR3 nucleotides: TGTTCCACCAGTGAAGGACGCTCTCATCAGCCCCAGCATTTT. This gives the protein CSTSEGRSHQPQHF. This chain connects TRBV24-1 to TRBJ1-5; D call uncertain. The CDR3 extends over 14 amino acids. Looked up from germline, CDR1 is KGHDR and CDR2 is SFDVKD.

The CDR3 DNA follows: TGTGCCAGCAGGGGGGACAGTATATCCCCCTACGAGCAGTACTTC. Translated, it gives CASRGDSISPYEQYF. The V gene is TRBV12-3 or TRBV12-4, the J gene TRBJ2-7; 7 positions agree with TRBD1. The ends lost 6 bases at V and 2 bases at J; junction bases unmatched: 10. CDR3 size: 15 residues.

The sample holds one count of this clonotype. This CDR3 fails to terminate in the conserved phenylalanine or tryptophan, so it likely reflects a read error. The chain uses TRBV10-2 and TRBJ1-1, with D hard to call. The CDR3 has 11 residues. Trimming removed 7 bases from V and 1 base from J, with 4 bases in between. Germline assignment: CDR1 WSHSY and CDR2 SAAADI. CDR3 residues: CASNGNTEAFV. CDR3 DNA sequence: TGCGCCAGCAACGGGAACACTGAAGCTTTCGTG.

Note on this clonotype: A read error is possible here, since a much larger clone lies one base away. DNA of the CDR3: TGTGCCAGCAGCTTGGGACAGTACTATGGCTACACCTTC. Translation gives CASSLGQYYGYTF. The chain couples TRBV7-8 to TRBJ1-2, with 7 bases matching TRBD1. CDR1 and CDR2 (germline): SGHVS, FQNEAQ. The CDR3 contains 13 residues. Trimming cost V 3 bases and J 3 bases; bases outside gene matches: 1.

This clonotype turned up a few times. The chain uses TRBV28 and TRBJ1-1; TRBD1 matches 8 bases. The CDR3 loop spans 15 amino acids. V lost 5 bases and J lost 2; bases outside the gene matches: 7. Germline V CDR1 and CDR2: MDHEN, SYDVKM. The CDR3 loop reads CASSKPRGLNTEAFF. The DNA for the CDR3 is TGTGCCAGCAGTAAGCCCAGGGGGCTTAACACTGAAGCTTTCTTT.

This clonotype was observed many times. The rearrangement uses TRBV16 and TRBJ1-1; D gene unclear. CDR1 and CDR2 from the germline V gene are KGHSY and FQNENV. The CDR3 is 13 residues long. V gave up 1 base and J gave up 6 bases, with 9 bases separating them. This chain's CDR3 is CASSQLVGPEAFF. For the CDR3, the DNA is TGTGCCAGCAGCCAATTGGTGGGCCCTGAAGCTTTCTTT.

About this clonotype: A much bigger clone sits one base away, suggesting this may be a read error. This chain connects TRBV5-5 to TRBJ2-3, with D hard to call. This CDR3 contains 15 residues. V lost 6 bases and J 2 bases, leaving 16 bases between the germline ends. Germline assignment: CDR1 SGHKS and CDR2 YYEKEE (reference sequence). CDR3 residues: CASNTAGVATDTQYF. In DNA, the CDR3 is TGTGCCAGCAATACCGCTGGGGTAGCCACAGATACGCAGTATTTT.

Turning to this clonotype: A read error may produce the germline difference seen at one junction end. The V call is TRBV12-5, the J call TRBJ2-1; D is uncertain. The germline V gene encodes CDR1 LGHNT and CDR2 FRNRAP. The CDR3 is made up of 17 amino acids. In DNA, the CDR3 is TGCGCTAGTGGTTTAATGGTCGGTTCGGGTCCATACAATGAGGAGTTCTTC. As protein: CASGLMVGSGPYNEEFF.

As for this clonotype: A much larger clone lies a single base off, so this may be a read error. The genes are TRBV4-1 and TRBJ2-5; 7 bases match TRBD2. The CDR3 sequence is 15 residues long. Germline V CDR1 and CDR2: MGHRA, YSYEKL. As DNA, the CDR3 is TGCGCCAACAGCCAAGAAGCGGGGAGCCGGGAGACCCAGTACTTC. It yields the protein CANSQEAGSRETQYF.

To note about this clonotype: This may come from a read error, since a much larger clone is one base off. The V gene is TRBV12-5, the J gene TRBJ1-1; TRBD1 matches at 9 bases. The length of the CDR3 is 16 residues. Germline V CDR1 and CDR2: LGHNT, FRNRAP. The CDR3 protein is CTSVPPRGTGMTEAFF. The CDR3 DNA follows: TGTACTAGTGTTCCCCCGAGGGGGACAGGGATGACTGAAGCTTTCTTT.

This clonotype was seen only once. A junction boundary mismatches the germline segment, possibly from a read error. CDR3 bases: TGTGCCAGCAGCCAAACAGAGTCCTACGAGCAATACTTC. As protein: CASSQTESYEQYF. V and J are TRBV12-3 or TRBV12-4 and TRBJ2-7; no reliable D call. The CDR3 runs 13 residues.

V and J are TRBV16 and TRBJ2-2; D is ambiguous. Germline V gene data show CDR1 as KGHSY and CDR2 as FQNENV. V was clipped by 0 bases and J by 4 bases, with 3 bases between them. The CDR3 covers 13 residues. CDR3 sequence: CASSQSSTGELFF. The CDR3 DNA reads as TGTGCCAGCAGCCAATCTAGCACCGGGGAGCTGTTTTTT.

Remarks on this clonotype: Germline is not matched at one junction end, which may reflect a read error. J is TRBJ1-1 and V is TRBV7-9; tentatively, D is TRBD1 (5 bases). This CDR3 contains 14 residues. The germline gives CDR1 SEHNR, CDR2 FQNEAQ (reference sequence). The CDR3 sequence is CASRPLGATPWASF. The CDR3 nucleotides read TGTGCCAGCAGACCTCTTGGGGCCACCCCGTGGGCTTCCTTT.

Points on this clonotype: A read error may account for a junction end that differs from germline. The J gene is TRBJ1-2, the V gene TRBV10-3; TRBD1 might be the D (5 bases). Germline lookup yields CDR1 ENHRY and CDR2 SYGVKD. This CDR3 is 15 amino acids long. The CDR3 here is CVISTPGTTNYDYTF. The CDR3 DNA is TGTGTCATCAGTACTCCGGGGACTACTAACTATGATTACACCTTC.

As regards this clonotype: Given a much more abundant clone one base away, this may be a read error. V usage is TRBV10-2 and J usage is TRBJ2-2; possible D gene TRBD1, 5 bases. The germline gives CDR1 WSHSY, CDR2 SAAADI. The V end was cut by 3 bases, the J end by 9 bases, with 11 bases between. The CDR3 has 13 amino acids. The DNA for the CDR3 is TGCGCCAGCAGTGATTGGACAACCCGGGAGCTGTTTTTT. Its protein product is CASSDWTTRELFF.

V is TRBV11-2 and J is TRBJ2-1; D assignment may be TRBD1 or TRBD2 (7 bases each). The germline V and J ends were trimmed by 5 bases and 8 bases, with 28 bases remaining between them. CDR1 and CDR2 (germline): SGHAT, FQNNGV. This CDR3 comprises 18 residues. CDR3 bases: TGTGCCAGCAGCGCGGGGCTCACAGGGGACTATATAGCTGATGAGCAGTTCTTC. It codes for CASSAGLTGDYIADEQFF.

Comment on this clonotype: A much larger clone differs by one base, so this may be a read error. The chain employs TRBV28 and TRBJ2-1; TRBD2 is a possible D gene (6 bases). The CDR3 is 13 residues long. Germline CDR1 and CDR2: MDHEN and SYDVKM. CDR3: CVSSGSSYNEQFF. The CDR3 nucleotides are TGTGTCAGTAGCGGTAGCTCCTACAATGAGCAGTTCTTC.

Details on this clonotype: A clone one base away is much larger, so this may be a read error. J is TRBJ2-7 and V is TRBV12-3 or TRBV12-4, with a tentative D call TRBD2 (6 bases). The CDR3 consists of 13 residues. CDR3 loop: CVSKVAASYEQYF. In DNA, the CDR3 is TGTGTCAGCAAGGTAGCGGCCTCCTACGAGCAGTACTTC.

The V gene is TRBV2, the J gene TRBJ1-1, with unresolved D. Germline CDR1 and CDR2: SNHLY and FYNNEI. V lost 4 bases, J lost 0 bases, and 6 bases lay in between. The CDR3 is 13 residues long. The CDR3 DNA follows: TGTGCCAGCAGTGGAGAGATGAACACTGAAGCTTTCTTT. This codes for CASSGEMNTEAFF.

On this clonotype: The conserved final phenylalanine or tryptophan is absent from the CDR3, which likely points to a read error. CDR3 loop: CASRMASEANVLTL. The DNA for the CDR3 is TGTGCCAGCAGGATGGCCTCTGAGGCCAACGTCCTGACTTTA. This chain joins TRBV11-2 and TRBJ2-6, with D unclear. CDR3 length: 14 amino acids. Germline CDR1 SGHAT, CDR2 FQNNGV.

This clonotype came up once. A junction boundary mismatches the germline segment, possibly from a read error. The genes are TRBV11-2 and TRBJ1-2, with TRBD1 matching 7 bases. CDR3 length equals 13 residues. CDR1 is SGHAT, CDR2 FQNNGV, per germline. In DNA, the CDR3 is TGTGCCAGCAACTTAGCAGGGGGGGATGGCTACACCTTC. Protein: CASNLAGGDGYTF.

A note on this clonotype: One end of the junction is discordant with germline, which a read error may explain. The J gene is TRBJ2-2, the V gene TRBV11-3, with 7 bases matching TRBD1. The CDR3 runs to 13 residues. CDR1 and CDR2 from the germline V gene are SGHNT and YENEEA. The CDR3 sequence: CASNLQGDGELSF. CDR3 nucleotides: TGTGCTAGCAACCTCCAGGGGGACGGGGAGCTGTCTTTC.